The next 18 T cell receptor beta chains were all read from a single sample in a study of T-cell memory formation after mild COVID-19. TCRdb reprocessed the 5' RACE reads with MiXCR, giving one entry per CDR3 protein. The data show 190,000 or so distinct CDR3 sequences, with approximately 30% seen just once and over 10% held by the top ten. The sequenced sample was PBMCs or a T cell subset sorted from them (not recorded which). The receptor source for this set is an adult woman who had mild COVID-19 (a few samples of this study predate the infection). Cell type and time point are not known.

The chain links TRBV5-1 to TRBJ2-1; 9 nucleotides match TRBD2. CDR1 SGHRS and CDR2 YFSETQ come from the germline V gene. The J segment lost 5 bases and the V segment lost 0 bases, leaving 9 bases of the junction unmatched. There are 17 residues in the CDR3. This chain's CDR3 is CASSLEGLAGTHNEQFF. The CDR3 DNA reads as TGCGCCAGCAGCTTGGAGGGTCTAGCGGGGACCCACAATGAGCAGTTCTTC.

This chain connects TRBV25-1 to TRBJ1-2; 8 bases are a match to TRBD1. CDR3 size: 14 residues. V lost 3 bases to trimming and J lost 4 bases; unmatched junction nucleotides: 4. Per germline, CDR1 MGHDK and CDR2 SYGVNS. The CDR3 spells CASSDGTGPYGYTF. The CDR3 DNA follows: TGTGCCAGCAGTGATGGGACAGGACCCTATGGCTACACCTTC.

The chain links TRBV3-1 to TRBJ2-7, with D perhaps TRBD1 or TRBD2 (5 bases each). The germline V gene has CDR1 LGHDT and CDR2 YNNKEL (reference sequence). V was pared by 5 bases and J by 6 bases, with 14 bases between. This CDR3 region has 13 residues. CDR3 in amino acids: CASSRGPGTEQYF. In DNA form, the CDR3 reads TGTGCCAGCAGCAGGGGCCCGGGGACCGAGCAGTACTTC.

This clonotype appeared a few times. CDR3 nucleotide sequence: TGTGCCAGTAGTAACGGCATCTTAGCGGGAACAGATACGCAGTATTTT. Encoded protein: CASSNGILAGTDTQYF. This chain links TRBV19 with TRBJ2-3; TRBD2 aligns across 8 bases. This CDR3 has 16 amino acids. J gave up 3 bases and V 4 bases, and 9 bases lay outside the gene matches. Germline V gives CDR1 LNHDA, CDR2 SQIVND (reference sequence).

The gene calls are TRBV3-1 and TRBJ1-1, with D hard to call. CDR1 is LGHDT, CDR2 YNNKEL, per germline (reference sequence). Trimming pared 1 base from V and 0 bases from J, leaving 12 bases between. The CDR3 runs to 16 residues. As DNA, the CDR3 is TGTGCCAGCAGCCAAGCAATCGCAGCTATGAACACTGAAGCTTTCTTT. Amino acid sequence: CASSQAIAAMNTEAFF.

The chain links TRBV5-1 to TRBJ1-5; D not resolved. This CDR3 has 13 amino acids. Trimming left V 2 bases short and J 6 bases short, with 9 bases between. CDR1 SGHRS and CDR2 YFSETQ come from the germline V gene. In DNA form, the CDR3 reads TGCGCCAGCAGCTTTATTTGGGGTCAGCCCCAGCATTTT. This gives the protein CASSFIWGQPQHF.

V and J are TRBV6-1 and TRBJ2-1, with unresolved D. The CDR3 contains 13 residues. Germline V gives CDR1 MNHNS, CDR2 SASEGT. Deletions cut 8 bases from V and 4 bases from J, with 12 bases between. CDR3 DNA sequence: TGTGCCAGCGGGCCGATTCGGTACAATGAGCAGTTCTTC. It codes for CASGPIRYNEQFF.

The table lists this clonotype with a few counts. V usage is TRBV5-5 and J usage is TRBJ2-1; possibly TRBD2 for D (5 bases). Germline-derived CDR1 and CDR2 are SGHKS and YYEKEE (reference sequence). V lost 4 bases to trimming and J lost 9 bases, with 14 bases between them. This CDR3 has 13 amino acids. The CDR3 region is CASSRTSAGEQFF. CDR3 sequence (DNA): TGTGCCAGCAGCCGAACGTCGGCGGGTGAGCAGTTCTTC.

In this sample, this clonotype turned up a few times. The chain uses TRBV30 and TRBJ1-1; TRBD1 might be the D (5 bases). CDR3 length equals 13 residues. The germline V gene has CDR1 GTSNPN and CDR2 SVGIG (reference sequence). Trimming removed 4 bases at V and 3 bases at J, with 12 bases between. CDR3 amino acids: CAWNRGWDTEAFF. The CDR3 DNA is TGTGCCTGGAATAGGGGATGGGACACTGAAGCTTTCTTT.

The chain uses TRBV20-1 and TRBJ2-7; TRBD1 aligns across 11 bases. The germline V gene has CDR1 DFQATT and CDR2 SNEGSKA (reference sequence). The CDR3 extends over 14 amino acids. With 5 bases clipped from V and 0 bases from J, the junction kept 3 bases outside the gene matches. The DNA for the CDR3 is TGCAGTGCTGGGGGACAGGGGGACTCCTACGAGCAGTACTTC. It encodes CSAGGQGDSYEQYF.

This clonotype was counted only a few times. The CDR3 DNA sequence: TGTGCCAGCAGCTTAGCCCCTGGGACAGGTCACGATGGCTACACCTTC. Its translation is CASSLAPGTGHDGYTF. V is TRBV11-2 and J is TRBJ1-2, with TRBD1 matching over 8 bases. The CDR3 contains 16 residues. J was trimmed by 6 bases and V by 1 base; bases with no gene match: 10. CDR1 and CDR2 from the germline V gene are SGHAT and FQNNGV.

This rearrangement joins TRBV6-5 to TRBJ1-2, with D perhaps matching TRBD1 (5 bases). Trimming left V 2 bases short and J 4 bases short, with 8 bases between. CDR3 length equals 13 residues. Germline values: CDR1 MNHEY, CDR2 SVGAGI. CDR3 in DNA: TGTGCCAGCAGTTACGGGACCATCTATGGCTACACCTTC. This translates into CASSYGTIYGYTF.

The J gene is TRBJ2-3, the V gene TRBV6-5; 10 bases are a match to TRBD1. The CDR3 is made up of 18 amino acids. V lost 6 bases, J lost 4 bases, and 16 bases stayed unmatched. CDR1 is MNHEY and CDR2 is SVGAGI in the germline V gene. The CDR3 DNA sequence: TGTGCCAGCAGACCGGAGGCGGCGGACAGGGGGTTATCAGATACGCAGTATTTT. This gives the protein CASRPEAADRGLSDTQYF.

V and J are TRBV10-3 and TRBJ2-5; D is ambiguous. The CDR3 is 13 residues long. Per the germline V gene, CDR1 is ENHRY and CDR2 is SYGVKD. Trimming shortened V by 0 bases and J by 4 bases, and 6 bases separated the two germline ends. The CDR3 loop reads CAISESVPETQYF. CDR3 nucleotides: TGTGCCATCAGTGAGTCCGTCCCAGAGACCCAGTACTTC.

The rearrangement joins TRBV4-3 to TRBJ1-3; TRBD1 agrees at 9 bases. The V and J ends lost 4 bases and 8 bases, in that order; junction bases with no gene match: 9. The length of the CDR3 is 15 residues. The germline V gene has CDR1 LGHNA and CDR2 YSLEER. CDR3 sequence: CASSPGTGKGYTIYF. CDR3 sequence (DNA): TGCGCCAGCAGCCCCGGGACAGGGAAGGGGTACACCATATATTTT.

This clonotype turned up a few times. The J gene is TRBJ2-7, the V gene TRBV7-9; unclear D gene. Per the germline V gene, CDR1 is SEHNR and CDR2 is FQNEAQ (reference sequence). V dropped 4 bases and J dropped 5 bases, with 6 bases sitting between them. The CDR3 has 11 amino acids. CDR3 residues: CASSSHDEQYF. The CDR3 coding sequence is TGTGCCAGCAGCTCCCATGACGAGCAGTACTTC.

This chain joins TRBV24-1 and TRBJ2-5; tentatively, D is TRBD1 (5 bases). Germline V lookup: CDR1 KGHDR, CDR2 SFDVKD. The CDR3 extends over 16 amino acids. The V and J ends lost 1 base and 4 bases respectively, with 15 bases between them. As DNA, the CDR3 is TGTGCCACCAGTGATTTCCAGGCGGACACAGGAGAGACCCAGTACTTC. This encodes CATSDFQADTGETQYF.

This clonotype has more than one count but fewer than ten. The rearrangement joins TRBV7-3 to TRBJ2-5; D gene ambiguous. Germline lookup yields CDR1 SGHTA and CDR2 FQGTGA. With 4 bases removed from V and 3 bases from J, the gap between germline ends came to 12 bases. CDR3 length: 14 amino acids. The CDR3 protein is CASSSGSTKETQYF. The CDR3 bases are TGTGCCAGCAGCTCGGGCTCTACCAAAGAGACCCAGTACTTC.